This TCR beta chain was identified during a study of CD8 T cells in ankylosing spondylitis. The sample holds many counts of this clonotype. Its antigen is unknown. The CDR3 runs 14 residues. Per germline, CDR1 SQVTM and CDR2 ANQGSEA. Trimming removed 3 bases from V and 6 bases from J, with 16 bases in between. Findings and caveats of the study: There were earlier reports of some motif variants in reactive arthritis synovial fluid and blood. Disease-linked clones proved CD8+ and comparatively uncommon in peripheral blood. Typical of ankylosing spondylitis blood, it appeared, was a TCR beta motif of about eight highly homologous variants. Significant enrichment of disease-linked clones was reportedly seen in matched ankylosing spondylitis synovial fluid.

TCRdb itself ran the 5' RACE reads through MiXCR, one entry per CDR3 protein. The table shows about 800,000 distinct CDR3 sequences, with approximately 12% occurring only once. Material: blood, either unsorted or a sorted T cell fraction (not recorded which). This chain connects TRBV29-1 to TRBJ2-3; D assignment may be TRBD1 or TRBD2 (6 bases each). The clonotype originates from a male donor with ankylosing spondylitis. The CDR3 region is CSVDGGQNRDTQYF. The CDR3 region has the DNA TGCAGCGTTGATGGGGGGCAGAACCGTGATACGCAGTATTTT.